A selection of T cell receptor beta chains follows, all from one sample in a study of blood T cell repertoires in COVID-19. The repertoire was sequenced with immunoSEQ multiplex PCR; TCRdb's copy has only in-frame clones and lacks some. The profile shows around 230,000 clones, roughly 85% of them singletons. The sample consisted of peripheral blood. The receptors here all came from a man aged 45-60 years with COVID-19, enrolled during active disease. The CDR3 runs from the conserved cysteine through the conserved F or W. D genes are given only for firm matches. The size field is filled for only some rows; it gives once, few, many or a size class.

>few|TRBV28|-|TRBJ1-5
TGTGCCAGCAGTTTGAGGCGGCGGAATCAGCCCCAGCATTTT
CASSLRRRNQPQHF
>-|TRBV30|-|TRBJ2-3
TGTGCCTGGAGTCCCGGGAACTCCCCCGATACGCAGTATTTT
CAWSPGNSPDTQYF
>once|TRBV7-3|-|TRBJ1-6
TGTGCCAGCAGCTTGGGGGGTTCCAATTCACCCCTCCACTTT
CASSLGGSNSPLHF
>-|TRBV7-6|TRBD1|TRBJ2-5
TGTGCCAGCAGCATGACAGGGGTTAAAGAGACCCAGTACTTC
CASSMTGVKETQYF
>-|TRBV7-9|TRBD1|TRBJ1-1
TGTGCCAGCAGCCGACAGGGGAACACTGAAGCTTTCTTT
CASSRQGNTEAFF
>few|TRBV5-1|TRBD1|TRBJ2-1
TGCGCCAGCAGCCAGGGACAGGGTGCCTACAATGAGCAGTTCTTC
CASSQGQGAYNEQFF
>-|TRBV30|-|TRBJ1-5
TGTGCCTGGAGCATGGGACAACACCGCCGGCAGCATTTT
CAWSMGQHRRQHF
>-|TRBV6-2/TRBV6-3|-|TRBJ1-2
TGTGCCAGCAGTATGCTACAGGGAATTAAAGGCTACACCTTC
CASSMLQGIKGYTF
>-|TRBV2|TRBD2|TRBJ2-2
TGTGCCAGCAGTACGACTAGCGGGGGACCCTACACCGGGGAGCTGTTTTTT
CASSTTSGGPYTGELFF
>-|TRBV28|TRBD2|TRBJ2-5
TGTGCCAGCAGTCCGACTAGCGGGGGGCTTTCGGAGACCCAGTACTTC
CASSPTSGGLSETQYF
>-|TRBV7-4|-|TRBJ1-4
TGTGCCAGCAGCTCCCACCTAACGGCAACTAATGAAAAACTGTTTTTT
CASSSHLTATNEKLFF
>-|TRBV30|-|TRBJ1-2
TGTGCCTGGAGCCTGAGCCCCTATGGCTACACCTTC
CAWSLSPYGYTF
>-|TRBV6-6|-|TRBJ1-4
TGTGCCAGCAGTAGACAGGAAAAACTGTTTTTT
CASSRQEKLFF
>few|TRBV2|-|TRBJ1-1
TGTGCCAGCAGTGCGGGGGGCCGGGGCACTGAAGCTTTCTTT
CASSAGGRGTEAFF
>-|TRBV7-3|TRBD1|TRBJ1-2
TGTGCCAGCAGCTCCGGGACAGGGGCTGAGGGCTACACCTTC
CASSSGTGAEGYTF
>once|TRBV4-2|TRBD2|TRBJ2-7
TGTGCCAGCAGCCAAGAAATAGCGGGGGGGCGCTCCTACGAGCAGTACTTC
CASSQEIAGGRSYEQYF
>-|TRBV9|-|TRBJ1-3
TGTGCCAGCAGCGTAGGACAGCCTAAGCCTGGAAACACCATATATTTT
CASSVGQPKPGNTIYF
>-|TRBV6-5|-|TRBJ2-2
TGTGCCAGCAAAGCCCCGCTCACCGGGGAGCTGTTTTTT
CASKAPLTGELFF
>-|TRBV18|TRBD1|TRBJ2-2
TGTGCCAGCTCAAACAGGGGTGACACCGGGGAGCTGTTTTTT
CASSNRGDTGELFF
>once|TRBV19|TRBD1|TRBJ2-3
TGTGCCAGTAGTATAGTGGGTAACAGGGGGACAGATACGCAGTATTTT
CASSIVGNRGTDTQYF
>-|TRBV6-5|TRBD1|TRBJ1-2
TGTGCCAGCAGTTATGGGCAGGGGGGCTATGGCTACACCTTC
CASSYGQGGYGYTF
>-|TRBV10-3|TRBD1|TRBJ2-5
TGTGCCATCAGTGAGACAGGGGGGCAAGAGACCCAGTACTTC
CAISETGGQETQYF